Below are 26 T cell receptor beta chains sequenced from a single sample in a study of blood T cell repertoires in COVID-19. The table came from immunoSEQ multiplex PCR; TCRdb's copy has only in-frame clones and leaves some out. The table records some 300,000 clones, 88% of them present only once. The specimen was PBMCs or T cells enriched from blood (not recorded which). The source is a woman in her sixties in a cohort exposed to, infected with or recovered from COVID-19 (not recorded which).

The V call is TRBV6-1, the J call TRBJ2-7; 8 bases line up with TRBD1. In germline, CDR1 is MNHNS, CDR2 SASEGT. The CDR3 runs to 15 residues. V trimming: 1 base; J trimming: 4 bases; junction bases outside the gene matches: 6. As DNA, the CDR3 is TGTGCCAGCAGTGAAGGGGCAGGGGGCGAATACGAGCAGTACTTC. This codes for CASSEGAGGEYEQYF.

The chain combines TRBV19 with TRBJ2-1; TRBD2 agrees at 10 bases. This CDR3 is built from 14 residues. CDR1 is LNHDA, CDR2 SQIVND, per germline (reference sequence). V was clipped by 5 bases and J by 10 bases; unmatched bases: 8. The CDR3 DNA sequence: TGTGCCAGTAGTTCTAGCGGGAGTAGTAAAGAGCAGTTCTTC. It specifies CASSSSGSSKEQFF.

The CDR3 is CASSEGGGTSPFF. The CDR3 nucleotides read TGTGCCAGCAGTGAAGGAGGGGGGACTAGTCCCTTCTTC. The V call is TRBV2, the J call TRBJ2-1, with 8 bases fitting TRBD2. V shed 1 base and J 16 bases; nucleotides not matched to a gene: 9. Germline V gene lookup returns CDR1 SNHLY and CDR2 FYNNEI. CDR3 length: 13 residues. The full variable domain, with the rest looked up from reference TRBV2 and TRBJ2-1, is EPEVTQTPSHQVTQMGQEVILRCVPISNHLYFYWYRQILGQKVEFLVSFYNNEISEKSEIFDDQFSVERPDGSNFTLKIRSTKLEDSAMYFCASSEGGGTSPFFGPGTRLTVL.

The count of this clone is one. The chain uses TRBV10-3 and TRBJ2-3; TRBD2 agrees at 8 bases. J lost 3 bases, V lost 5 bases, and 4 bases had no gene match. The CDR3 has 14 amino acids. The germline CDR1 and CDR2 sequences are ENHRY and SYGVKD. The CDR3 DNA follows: TGTGCCATCAGTTTCAGCGGGAGTACAGATACGCAGTATTTT. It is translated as CAISFSGSTDTQYF.

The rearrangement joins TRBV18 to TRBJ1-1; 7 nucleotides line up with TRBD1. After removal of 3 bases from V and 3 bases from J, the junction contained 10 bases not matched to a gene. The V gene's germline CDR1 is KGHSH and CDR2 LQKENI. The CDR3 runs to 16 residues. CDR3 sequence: CASSPRQGTRDTEAFF. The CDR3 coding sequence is TGTGCCAGCTCACCGAGACAGGGAACGAGGGACACTGAAGCTTTCTTT.

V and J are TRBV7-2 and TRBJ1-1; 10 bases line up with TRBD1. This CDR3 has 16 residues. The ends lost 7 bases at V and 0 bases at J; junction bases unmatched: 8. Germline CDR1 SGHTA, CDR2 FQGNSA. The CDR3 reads CASNLRQGAMNTEAFF. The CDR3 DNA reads TGTGCCAGCAACCTTCGACAGGGGGCGATGAACACTGAAGCTTTCTTT.

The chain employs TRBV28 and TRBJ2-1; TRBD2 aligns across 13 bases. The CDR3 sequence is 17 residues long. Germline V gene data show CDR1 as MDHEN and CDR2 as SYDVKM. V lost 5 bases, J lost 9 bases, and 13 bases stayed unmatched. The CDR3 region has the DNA TGTGCCAGCAGTCATTTCTTTACTAGCGGGAGGGGGAGTGAGCAGTTCTTC. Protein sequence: CASSHFFTSGRGSEQFF. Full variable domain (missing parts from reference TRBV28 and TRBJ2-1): DVKVTQSSRYLVKRTGEKVFLECVQDMDHENMFWYRQDPGLGLRLIYFSYDVKMKEKGDIPEGYSVSREKKERFSLILESASTNQTSMYLCASSHFFTSGRGSEQFFGPGTRLTVL.

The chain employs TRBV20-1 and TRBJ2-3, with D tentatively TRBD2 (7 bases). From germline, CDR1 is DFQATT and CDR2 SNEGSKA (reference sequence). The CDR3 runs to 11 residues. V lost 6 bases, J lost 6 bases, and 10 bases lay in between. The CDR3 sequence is CSAEGGDTQYF. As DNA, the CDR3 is TGCAGTGCGGAGGGGGGGGATACGCAGTATTTT.

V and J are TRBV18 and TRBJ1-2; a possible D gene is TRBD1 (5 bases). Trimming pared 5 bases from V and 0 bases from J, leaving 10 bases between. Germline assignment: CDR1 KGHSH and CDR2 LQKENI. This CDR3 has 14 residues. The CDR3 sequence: CASSSTGSNYGYTF. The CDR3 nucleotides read TGTGCCAGCTCAAGCACAGGTTCTAACTATGGCTACACCTTC.

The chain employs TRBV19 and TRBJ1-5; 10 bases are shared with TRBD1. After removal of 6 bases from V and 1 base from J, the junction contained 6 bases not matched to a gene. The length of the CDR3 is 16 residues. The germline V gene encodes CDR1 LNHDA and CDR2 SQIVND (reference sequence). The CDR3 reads CASRSRDRGSNQPQHF. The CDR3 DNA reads TGTGCCAGTAGGTCGCGGGACAGGGGAAGCAATCAGCCCCAGCATTTT.

The CDR3 coding sequence is TGTGCCAGCAGCAAAGCAGGCAGACTAGCGGGAGGCCCCAGGGCCACCGGGGAGCTGTTTTTT. As protein: CASSKAGRLAGGPRATGELFF. The chain employs TRBV21-1 and TRBJ2-2; the table's D call, TRBD2, was not checked against the DNA. TRBV21-1 is a recognized pseudogene. CDR3 size: 21 residues.

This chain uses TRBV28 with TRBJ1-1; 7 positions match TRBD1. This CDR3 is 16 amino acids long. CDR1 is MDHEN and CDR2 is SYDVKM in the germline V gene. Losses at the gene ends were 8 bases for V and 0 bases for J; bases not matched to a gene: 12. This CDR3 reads CASLTRRGRLNTEAFF. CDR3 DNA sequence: TGTGCCAGCCTAACCAGGAGGGGGCGGCTGAACACTGAAGCTTTCTTT.

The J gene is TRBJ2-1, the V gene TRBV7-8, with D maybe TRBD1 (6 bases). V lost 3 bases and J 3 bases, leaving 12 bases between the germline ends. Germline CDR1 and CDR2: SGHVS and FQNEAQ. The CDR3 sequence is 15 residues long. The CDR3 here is CASSFKQGYYNEQFF. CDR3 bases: TGTGCCAGCAGCTTTAAACAGGGTTACTACAATGAGCAGTTCTTC. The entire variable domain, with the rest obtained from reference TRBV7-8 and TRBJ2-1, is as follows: GAGVSQSPRYKVAKRGQDVALRCDPISGHVSLFWYQQALGQGPEFLTYFQNEAQLDKSGLPSDRFFAERPEGSVSTLKIQRTQQEDSAVYLCASSFKQGYYNEQFFGPGTRLTVL.

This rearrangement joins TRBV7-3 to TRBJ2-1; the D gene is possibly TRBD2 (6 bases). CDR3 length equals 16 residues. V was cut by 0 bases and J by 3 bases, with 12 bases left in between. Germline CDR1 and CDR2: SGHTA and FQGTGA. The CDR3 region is CASSLTATGVYNEQFF. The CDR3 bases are TGTGCCAGCAGCTTAACGGCGACGGGGGTCTACAATGAGCAGTTCTTC. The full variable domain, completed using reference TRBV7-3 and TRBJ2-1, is GAGVSQTPSNKVTEKGKYVELRCDPISGHTALYWYRQSLGQGPEFLIYFQGTGAADDSGLPNDRFFAVRPEGSVSTLKIQRTERGDSAVYLCASSLTATGVYNEQFFGPGTRLTVL.

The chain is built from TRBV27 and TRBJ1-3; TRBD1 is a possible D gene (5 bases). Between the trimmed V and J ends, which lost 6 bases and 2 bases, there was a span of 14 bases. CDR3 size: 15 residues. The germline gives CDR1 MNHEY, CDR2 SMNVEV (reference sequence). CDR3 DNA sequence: TGTGCCAGCAGCCAAGGCTCAGGGACTGGAAACACCATATATTTT. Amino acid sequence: CASSQGSGTGNTIYF.

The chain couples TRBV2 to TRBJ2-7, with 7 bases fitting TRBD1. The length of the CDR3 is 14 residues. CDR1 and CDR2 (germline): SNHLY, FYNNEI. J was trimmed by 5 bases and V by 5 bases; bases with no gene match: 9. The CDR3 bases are TGTGCCAGCAGTCGGGACAGAACGTCCGACGAGCAGTACTTC. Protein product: CASSRDRTSDEQYF.

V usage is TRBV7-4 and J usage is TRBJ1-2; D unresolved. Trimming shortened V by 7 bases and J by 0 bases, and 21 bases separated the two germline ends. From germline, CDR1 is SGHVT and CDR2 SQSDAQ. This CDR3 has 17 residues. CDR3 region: CASTLPPGSPPNYGYTF. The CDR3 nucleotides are TGTGCCAGCACCCTCCCCCCCGGGTCCCCTCCTAACTATGGCTACACCTTC.

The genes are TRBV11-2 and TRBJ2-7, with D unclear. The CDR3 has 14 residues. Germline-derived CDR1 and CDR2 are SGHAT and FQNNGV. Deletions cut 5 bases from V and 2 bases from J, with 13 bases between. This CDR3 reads CASSRDSQTYEQYF. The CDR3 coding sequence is TGTGCCAGCAGCCGTGACTCCCAGACCTACGAGCAGTACTTC.

CDR3 loop: CASSGARGTTNEKLFF. CDR3 DNA: TGTGCCAGCAGTGGGGCCAGGGGGACAACTAATGAAAAACTGTTTTTT. The chain carries TRBV28 and TRBJ1-4; 7 bases fit TRBD1. CDR1 and CDR2 from the germline V gene are MDHEN and SYDVKM. The CDR3 runs 16 residues. The trim removed 5 bases at V and 0 bases at J, leaving 6 bases unmatched.

The CDR3 nucleotides are TGCGCCAGCAGGTCACAGGGGAGTGTCACTGAAGCTTTCTTT. Protein sequence: CASRSQGSVTEAFF. The chain employs TRBV5-1 and TRBJ1-1, with 7 nucleotides matching TRBD1. This CDR3 is 14 amino acids long. The germline V gene encodes CDR1 SGHRS and CDR2 YFSETQ. The V gene end was trimmed by 5 bases and the J gene end by 4 bases; junction bases not matched to a gene: 8.

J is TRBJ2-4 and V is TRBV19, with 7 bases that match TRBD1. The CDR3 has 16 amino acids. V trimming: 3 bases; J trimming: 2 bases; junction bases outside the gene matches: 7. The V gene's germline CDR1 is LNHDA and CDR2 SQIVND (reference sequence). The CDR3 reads CASSIGTGDSKNIQYF. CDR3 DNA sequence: TGTGCCAGTAGTATCGGCACAGGGGATTCCAAAAACATTCAGTACTTC.

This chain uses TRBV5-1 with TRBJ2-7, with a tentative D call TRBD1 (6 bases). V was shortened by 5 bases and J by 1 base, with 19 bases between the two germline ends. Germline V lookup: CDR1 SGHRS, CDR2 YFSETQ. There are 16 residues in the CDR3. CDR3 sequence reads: CASSPTRTGSSYEQYF. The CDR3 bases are TGCGCCAGCAGTCCGACCCGAACAGGGTCGTCCTACGAGCAGTACTTC.

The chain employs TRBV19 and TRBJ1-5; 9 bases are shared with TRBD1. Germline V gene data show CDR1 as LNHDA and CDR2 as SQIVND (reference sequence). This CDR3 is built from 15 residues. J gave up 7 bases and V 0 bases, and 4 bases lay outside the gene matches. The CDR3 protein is CASSIEGTGYQPQHF. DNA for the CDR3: TGTGCCAGTAGTATAGAAGGGACAGGGTACCAGCCCCAGCATTTT.

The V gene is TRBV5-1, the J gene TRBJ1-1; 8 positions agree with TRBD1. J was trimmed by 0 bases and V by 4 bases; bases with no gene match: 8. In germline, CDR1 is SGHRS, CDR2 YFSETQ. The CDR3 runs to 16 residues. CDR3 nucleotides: TGCGCCAGCAGCCGGGACAGGAGCTCCATGAACACTGAAGCTTTCTTT. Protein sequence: CASSRDRSSMNTEAFF.

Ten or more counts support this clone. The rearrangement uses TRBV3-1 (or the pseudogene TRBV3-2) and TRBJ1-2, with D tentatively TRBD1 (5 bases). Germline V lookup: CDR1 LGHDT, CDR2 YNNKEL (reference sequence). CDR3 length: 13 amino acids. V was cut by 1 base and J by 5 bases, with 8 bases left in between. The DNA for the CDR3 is TGTGCCAGCAGCCAAGGACAGCTTTATGGCTACACCTTC. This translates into CASSQGQLYGYTF.

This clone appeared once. CDR3 residues: CASSQVRRGQGQPQHF. DNA for the CDR3: TGCGCCAGCAGCCAAGTTCGCAGGGGTCAAGGTCAGCCCCAGCATTTT. The genes are TRBV4-3 and TRBJ1-5, with D possibly TRBD1 on 6 matching bases. CDR1 is LGHNA and CDR2 is YSLEER in the germline V gene. The CDR3 consists of 16 residues. V was trimmed by 1 base and J by 6 bases, leaving 16 bases between them.